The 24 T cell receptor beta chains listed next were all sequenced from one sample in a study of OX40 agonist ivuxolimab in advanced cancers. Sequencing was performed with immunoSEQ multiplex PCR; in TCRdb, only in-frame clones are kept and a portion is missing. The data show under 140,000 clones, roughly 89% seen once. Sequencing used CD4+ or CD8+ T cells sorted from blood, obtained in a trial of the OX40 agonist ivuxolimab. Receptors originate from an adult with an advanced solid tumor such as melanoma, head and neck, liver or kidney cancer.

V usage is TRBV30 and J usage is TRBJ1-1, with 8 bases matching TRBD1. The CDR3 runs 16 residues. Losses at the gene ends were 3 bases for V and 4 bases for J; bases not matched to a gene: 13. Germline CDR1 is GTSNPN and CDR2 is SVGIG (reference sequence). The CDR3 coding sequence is TGTGCCTGGAGCGTCGAGGACAGGGCTATTGGCACTGAAGCTTTCTTT. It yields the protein CAWSVEDRAIGTEAFF.

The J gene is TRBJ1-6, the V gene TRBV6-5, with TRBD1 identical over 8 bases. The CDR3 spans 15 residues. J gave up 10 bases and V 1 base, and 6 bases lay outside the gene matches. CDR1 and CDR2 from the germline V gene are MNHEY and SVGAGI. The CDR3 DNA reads TGTGCCAGCAGTTACTGGGGACAGGAGGGATCACCCCTCCACTTT. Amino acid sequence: CASSYWGQEGSPLHF.

The chain's CDR3 is CASSPGTSSEQYF. DNA of the CDR3: TGCGCCAGCAGCCCCGGGACTAGTTCCGAGCAGTACTTC. The chain carries TRBV5-1 and TRBJ2-7; 8 bases align to TRBD2. The junction had 6 bases not matched to a gene; V was cut back by 4 bases and J by 6 bases. Germline V gene data show CDR1 as SGHRS and CDR2 as YFSETQ. This CDR3 has 13 residues.

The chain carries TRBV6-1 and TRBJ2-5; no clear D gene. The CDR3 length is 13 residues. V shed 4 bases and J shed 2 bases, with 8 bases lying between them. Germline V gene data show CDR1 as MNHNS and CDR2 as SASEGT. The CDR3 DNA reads TGTGCCAGCAGTGTCGTCAGACAAGAGACCCAGTACTTC. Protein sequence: CASSVVRQETQYF.

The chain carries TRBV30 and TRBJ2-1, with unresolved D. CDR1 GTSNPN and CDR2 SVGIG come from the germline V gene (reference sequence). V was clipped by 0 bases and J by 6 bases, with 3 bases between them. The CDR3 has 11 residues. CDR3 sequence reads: CAWSVVNEQFF. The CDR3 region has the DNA TGTGCCTGGAGTGTGGTCAATGAGCAGTTCTTC.

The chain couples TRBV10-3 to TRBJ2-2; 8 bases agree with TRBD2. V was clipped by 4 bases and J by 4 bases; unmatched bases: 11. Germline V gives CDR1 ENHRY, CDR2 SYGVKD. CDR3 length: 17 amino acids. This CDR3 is CAISGPTGGAGTGELFF. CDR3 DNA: TGTGCCATCAGTGGGCCGACGGGGGGGGCGGGCACCGGGGAGCTGTTTTTT.

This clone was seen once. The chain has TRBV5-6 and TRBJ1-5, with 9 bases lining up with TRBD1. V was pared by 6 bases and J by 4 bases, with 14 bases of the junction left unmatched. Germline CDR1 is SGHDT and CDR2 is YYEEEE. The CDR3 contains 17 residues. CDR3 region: CASTSTGTGIRNQPQHF. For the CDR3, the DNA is TGTGCCAGCACCTCCACCGGGACAGGGATTAGGAATCAGCCCCAGCATTTT.

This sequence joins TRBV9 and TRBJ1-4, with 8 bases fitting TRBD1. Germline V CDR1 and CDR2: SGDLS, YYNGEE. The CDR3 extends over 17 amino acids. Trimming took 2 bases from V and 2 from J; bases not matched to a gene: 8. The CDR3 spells CASSVGQGGLTNEKLFF. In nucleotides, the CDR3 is TGTGCCAGCAGCGTCGGACAGGGTGGATTGACTAATGAAAAACTGTTTTTT.

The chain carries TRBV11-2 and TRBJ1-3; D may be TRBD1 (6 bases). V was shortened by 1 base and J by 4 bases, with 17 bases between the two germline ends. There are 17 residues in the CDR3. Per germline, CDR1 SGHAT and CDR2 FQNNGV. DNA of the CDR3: TGTGCCAGCAGCTTAGGGGGCGGGCAGGGGAGCGGAAACACCATATATTTT. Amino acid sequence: CASSLGGGQGSGNTIYF.

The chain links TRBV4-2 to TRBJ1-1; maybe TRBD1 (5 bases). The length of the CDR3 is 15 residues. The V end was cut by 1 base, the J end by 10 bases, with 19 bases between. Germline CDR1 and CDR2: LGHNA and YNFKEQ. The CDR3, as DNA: TGTGCCAGCAGCCAAGGAGCGGGGGGAGACCTTGGAGCTTTCTTT. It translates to CASSQGAGGDLGAFF.

The CDR3 nucleotides are TGCGCCAGCAGCCTCTTATCAAACGCGGAGAACACCGGGGAGCTGTTTTTT. Amino acid sequence: CASSLLSNAENTGELFF. V usage is TRBV4-3 and J usage is TRBJ2-2; no reliable D call. The V gene's germline CDR1 is LGHNA and CDR2 YSLEER. V was cut by 4 bases and J by 1 base, with 16 bases left in between. This CDR3 spans 17 amino acids.

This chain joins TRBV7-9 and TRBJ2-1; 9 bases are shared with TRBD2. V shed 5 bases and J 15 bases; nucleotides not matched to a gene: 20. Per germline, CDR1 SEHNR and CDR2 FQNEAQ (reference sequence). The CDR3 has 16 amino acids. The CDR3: CASSTLSGTSLLKWFF. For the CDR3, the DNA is TGTGCCAGCAGCACCCTCTCGGGGACTAGCCTTCTTAAGTGGTTCTTC.

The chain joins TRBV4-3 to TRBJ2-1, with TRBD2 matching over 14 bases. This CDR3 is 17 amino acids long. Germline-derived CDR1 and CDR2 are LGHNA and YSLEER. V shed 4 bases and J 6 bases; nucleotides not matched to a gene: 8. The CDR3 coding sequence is TGCGCCAGCAGCCCGGGACTAGCGGGAGTGTTGAGCAATGAGCAGTTCTTC. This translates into CASSPGLAGVLSNEQFF.

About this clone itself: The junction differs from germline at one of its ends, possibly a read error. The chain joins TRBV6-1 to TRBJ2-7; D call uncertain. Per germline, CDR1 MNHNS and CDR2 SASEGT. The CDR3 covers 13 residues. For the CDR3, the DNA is TGTGCCAGCAGTGAAACAGCCTCCTACGGGCAGTACTTC. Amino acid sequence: CASSETASYGQYF.

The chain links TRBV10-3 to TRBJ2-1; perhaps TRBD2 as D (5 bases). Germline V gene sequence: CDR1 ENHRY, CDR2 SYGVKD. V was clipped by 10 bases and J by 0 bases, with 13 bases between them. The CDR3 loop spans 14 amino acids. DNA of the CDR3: TGTGCCACCGCTAGCCAGAGCTCCTACAATGAGCAGTTCTTC. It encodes CATASQSSYNEQFF.

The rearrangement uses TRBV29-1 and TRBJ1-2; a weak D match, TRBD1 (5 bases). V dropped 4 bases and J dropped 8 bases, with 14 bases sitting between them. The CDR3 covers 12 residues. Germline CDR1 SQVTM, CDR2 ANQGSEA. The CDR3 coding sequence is TGCAGCGTTGGGACACCTCGGAGCGGCTACACCTTC. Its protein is CSVGTPRSGYTF.

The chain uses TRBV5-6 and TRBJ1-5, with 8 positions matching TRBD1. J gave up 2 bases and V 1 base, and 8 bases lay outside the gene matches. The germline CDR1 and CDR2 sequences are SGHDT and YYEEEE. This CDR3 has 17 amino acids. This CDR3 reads CASSLKLSTGGNQPQHF. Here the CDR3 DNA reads TGTGCCAGCAGCTTGAAGCTGTCGACAGGGGGCAATCAGCCCCAGCATTTT.

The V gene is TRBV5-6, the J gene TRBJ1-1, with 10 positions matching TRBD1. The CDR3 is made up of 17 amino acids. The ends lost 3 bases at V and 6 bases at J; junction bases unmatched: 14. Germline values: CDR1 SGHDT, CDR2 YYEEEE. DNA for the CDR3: TGTGCCAGCAGCTCTCCGGGACAGGGGATAAGAATCTCTGAAGCTTTCTTT. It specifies CASSSPGQGIRISEAFF.

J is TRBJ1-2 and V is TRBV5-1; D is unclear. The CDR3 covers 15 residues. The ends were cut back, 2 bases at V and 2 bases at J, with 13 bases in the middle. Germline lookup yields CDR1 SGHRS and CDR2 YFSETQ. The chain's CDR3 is CASSFDPVDNYGYTF. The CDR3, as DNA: TGCGCCAGCAGCTTTGATCCCGTGGACAACTATGGCTACACCTTC. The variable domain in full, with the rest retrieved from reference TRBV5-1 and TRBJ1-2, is KAGVTQTPRYLIKTRGQQVTLSCSPISGHRSVSWYQQTPGQGLQFLFEYFSETQRNKGNFPGRFSGRQFSNSRSEMNVSTLELGDSALYLCASSFDPVDNYGYTFGSGTRLTVV.

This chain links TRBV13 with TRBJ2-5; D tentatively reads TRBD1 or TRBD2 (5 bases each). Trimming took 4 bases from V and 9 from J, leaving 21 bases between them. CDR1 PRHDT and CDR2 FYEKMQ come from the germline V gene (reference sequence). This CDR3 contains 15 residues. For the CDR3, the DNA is TGTGCCAGCAGCTCCTTCATCCGGGGCCGAAGGGCCCAGTACTTC. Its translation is CASSSFIRGRRAQYF.

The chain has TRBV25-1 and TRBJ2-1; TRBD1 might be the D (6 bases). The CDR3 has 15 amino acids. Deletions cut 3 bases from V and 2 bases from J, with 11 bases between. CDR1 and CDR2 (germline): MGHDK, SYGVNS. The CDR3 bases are TGTGCCAGCAGTGACCCGAAGGGGGCCTACAATGAGCAGTTCTTC. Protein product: CASSDPKGAYNEQFF.

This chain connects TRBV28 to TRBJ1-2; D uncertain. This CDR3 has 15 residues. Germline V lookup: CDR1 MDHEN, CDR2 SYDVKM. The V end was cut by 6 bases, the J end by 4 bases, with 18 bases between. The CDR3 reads CASSPRLWSVYGYTF. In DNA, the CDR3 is TGTGCCAGCAGCCCTAGGTTGTGGTCAGTCTATGGCTACACCTTC.

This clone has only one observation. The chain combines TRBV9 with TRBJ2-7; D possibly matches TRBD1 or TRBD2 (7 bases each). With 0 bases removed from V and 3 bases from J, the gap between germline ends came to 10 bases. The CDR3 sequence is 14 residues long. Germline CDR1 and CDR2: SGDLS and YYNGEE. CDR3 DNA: TGTGCCAGCAGCGTAGGCAGGGGGGGCTACGAGCAGTACTTC. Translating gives CASSVGRGGYEQYF. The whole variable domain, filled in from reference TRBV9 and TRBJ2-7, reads DSGVTQTPKHLITATGQRVTLRCSPRSGDLSVYWYQQSLDQGLQFLIQYYNGEERAKGNILERFSAQQFPDLHSELNLSSLELGDSALYFCASSVGRGGYEQYFGPGTRLTVT.

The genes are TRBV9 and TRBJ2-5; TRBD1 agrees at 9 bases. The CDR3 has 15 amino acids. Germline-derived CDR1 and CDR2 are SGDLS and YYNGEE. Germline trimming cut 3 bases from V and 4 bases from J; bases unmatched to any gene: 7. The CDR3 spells CASSESPGQGETQYF. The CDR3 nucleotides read TGTGCCAGCAGCGAGAGTCCGGGACAGGGAGAGACCCAGTACTTC.